A single TCR beta chain is shown here with its context. Authors' analysis steps: Estimates of nucleated cell counts were drawn from the amplification of reference gene primers. The assay was immunoSEQ multiplex PCR, and TCRdb's table has in-frame clones only and misses some. The V and J calls and clone size were taken over from that table, and D and trimming were inferred from the DNA. Of over 25,000 clones detected, approximately 90% appear once; the ten largest clones hold under 4.5%. Germline CDR1 is GTSNPN and CDR2 is SVGIG (reference sequence). V lost 0 bases, J lost 4 bases, and 15 bases stayed unmatched. The length of the CDR3 is 18 residues. This specimen belongs to a study of blood T cell repertoires in COVID-19. Study in general: From the United States, Italy and Spain came samples of acute and convalescent COVID-19. Sample material is recorded as cDNA or gDNA derived from T cells, B-cell-depleted T cells, or PBMCs.

This receptor was obtained from a man aged 60 to 69 with acute or convalescent COVID-19. Sequences were obtained from peripheral blood. The rearrangement links TRBV30 to TRBJ2-5, with 9 bases that match TRBD2. CDR3 sequence: CAWSVRRGGWGIGETQYF. The CDR3 nucleotides are TGTGCCTGGAGTGTACGGCGGGGGGGATGGGGGATAGGAGAGACCCAGTACTTC.